These T cell receptor beta chains were read from a single sample in a study of blood T cell repertoires in COVID-19. This table comes from immunoSEQ multiplex PCR, and its TCRdb copy is limited to in-frame clones, with some not included. The repertoire holds some 150,000 clones, with around 90% as singletons. Sequenced: peripheral blood. These receptor sequences come from a woman aged 55 to 70 with active or convalescent COVID-19. Each CDR3 is given without its conserved first and last residue.

CDR3	J	V
ASSLQASSTDTQY	TRBJ2-3	TRBV7-2
ASSLRTSGSYEQY	TRBJ2-7	TRBV3-1/TRBV3-2
ASSNMGQGASDTQY	TRBJ2-3	TRBV19
ASSPGYGGGQETQY	TRBJ2-5	TRBV9
ASSLVTSGGYNEQF	TRBJ2-1	TRBV5-1
ASSLQGLSYEQY	TRBJ2-7	TRBV7-2
ASNHPGGETGELF	TRBJ2-2	TRBV9
ASSYSTSGGANEQF	TRBJ2-1	TRBV6-2/TRBV6-3
ASSQDPGTAYGYT	TRBJ1-2	TRBV4-3
ASSQDRGPNYGYT	TRBJ1-2	TRBV4-1
ASSQGSGGTKNIQY	TRBJ2-4	TRBV4-3
SVTGTGKEKLF	TRBJ1-4	TRBV29-1
ASSLVGGSNQPQH	TRBJ1-5	TRBV27
SAGPREKLF	TRBJ1-4	TRBV20-1
SVHDGGSGNTIY	TRBJ1-3	TRBV29-1
ASSTLAGGPYEQY	TRBJ2-7	TRBV6-5
ASSQDLETGVRNEQF	TRBJ2-1	TRBV3-1/TRBV3-2
ASSFDGNQPQH	TRBJ1-5	TRBV12-3/TRBV12-4
ASSLSWTDGEAF	TRBJ1-1	TRBV27
ASASQGTANEKLF	TRBJ1-4	TRBV2
ASSFQDRGETQY	TRBJ2-5	TRBV5-4
ASSLAFGERNTIY	TRBJ1-3	TRBV7-7
ASREFGGSRNPDTQY	TRBJ2-3	TRBV19
SVDLAGIDEQY	TRBJ2-7	TRBV29-1
ASSESRQVATNEKLF	TRBJ1-4	TRBV2
ASSPQTGTNYGYT	TRBJ1-2	TRBV13
SVLVQGNQPQH	TRBJ1-5	TRBV29-1
ASSPEDDQGRTQY	TRBJ2-5	TRBV19
ASSHLAGGSNTDTQY	TRBJ2-3	TRBV6-2/TRBV6-3
ASSEFSGGTQETQY	TRBJ2-5	TRBV25-1
ASSQDYGEATNEKLF	TRBJ1-4	TRBV4-3
ASSPRGQGASNYGYT	TRBJ1-2	TRBV6-6
ASSVEGTGGLTIYEQY	TRBJ2-7	TRBV9
ASSVGGSNQPQH	TRBJ1-5	TRBV9
ASGLLDSTEAF	TRBJ1-1	TRBV12-5
ASSYGRGRDTQY	TRBJ2-3	TRBV6-5
SGGQFTDTQY	TRBJ2-3	TRBV29-1
AISLSGGDNEQF	TRBJ2-1	TRBV10-3
ASSFTPEEDTQY	TRBJ2-3	TRBV11-3
ASSSLSSYEQY	TRBJ2-7	TRBV12-3/TRBV12-4
ASSVGPDRGTDTQY	TRBJ2-3	TRBV9
ASSLGGQGWNTEAF	TRBJ1-1	TRBV5-6